The next 31 T cell receptor beta chains were all read from a single sample in a study of cytomegalovirus exposure and HLA in healthy donors. It was with 60 Vbeta and 13 Jbeta primers that the PCR ran. Profiling relied on immunoSEQ multiplex PCR, and the TCRdb table lists in-frame clones only, not all of them. The sample has approximately 130,000 clones, approximately 10% seen once; the top ten hold roughly 6.4%. Input material: PBMCs. These receptors originate from a woman aged 40 to 50 in good health and CMV-seropositive.

This clone was counted only a few times. CDR3 sequence reads: CASSLIQGKNTIYF. The CDR3 DNA follows: TGTGCCAGCAGCTTAATACAGGGGAAAAACACCATATATTTT. The rearrangement joins TRBV11-2 to TRBJ1-3; TRBD1 matches at 7 bases. J lost 6 bases, V lost 2 bases, and 4 bases had no gene match. The germline V gene encodes CDR1 SGHAT and CDR2 FQNNGV. CDR3 length: 14 residues. Based on the CDR3 plus reference TRBV11-2 and TRBJ1-3, the full variable domain is EAGVAQSPRYKIIEKRQSVAFWCNPISGHATLYWYQQILGQGPKLLIQFQNNGVVDDSQLPKDRFSAERLKGVDSTLKIQPAKLEDSAVYLCASSLIQGKNTIYFGEGSWLTVV.

The V gene is TRBV6-1, the J gene TRBJ2-1; TRBD1 agrees at 9 bases. V was clipped by 6 bases and J by 0 bases; unmatched bases: 0. The CDR3 length is 14 residues. From germline, CDR1 is MNHNS and CDR2 SASEGT. As DNA, the CDR3 is TGTGCCAGCAGGACAGGGGGCTCCTACAATGAGCAGTTCTTC. Amino acid sequence: CASRTGGSYNEQFF.

In its sample, this clone was seen a few times. This chain uses TRBV23-1 with TRBJ1-1; D gene unclear. TRBV23-1 belongs to the ORF category, with a function that is uncertain. This CDR3 has 18 residues. Deletions cut 2 bases from V and 3 bases from J, with 22 bases between. In DNA form, the CDR3 reads TGCGCCAGCAGTCAAAAATCAGGATTGCAGAGGCGGGACACTGAAGCTTTCTTT. This sequence encodes CASSQKSGLQRRDTEAFF.

This clone was picked up a small number of times. The chain couples TRBV29-1 to TRBJ2-5; 9 bases agree with TRBD2. Germline CDR1 and CDR2: SQVTM and ANQGSEA. The CDR3 runs 14 residues. With 6 bases clipped from V and 4 bases from J, the junction kept 9 bases outside the gene matches. For the CDR3, the DNA is TGCAGCGTATACGGGCGGGGGGGCCGAGAGACCCAGTACTTC. It specifies CSVYGRGGRETQYF.

With regard to this clone: At one boundary the junction diverges from the germline segment, which might be a read error. This chain joins TRBV28 and TRBJ1-2; 7 bases map to TRBD1. The CDR3 sequence is 12 residues long. Germline loops: CDR1 MDHEN, CDR2 SYDVKM. As DNA, the CDR3 is TGTGCCACCGGGATGACAGGGTGCGGTCGAGTCTTC. This codes for CATGMTGCGRVF.

CDR3 region: CASSSSLQGPGNTIYF. CDR3 bases: TGCGCCAGCAGCTCAAGCCTACAGGGCCCTGGAAACACCATATATTTT. The chain has TRBV5-1 and TRBJ1-3, with a weak D call TRBD1 (6 bases). V was cut by 3 bases and J by 2 bases, with 15 bases left in between. The CDR3 loop spans 16 amino acids. Germline V gene sequence: CDR1 SGHRS, CDR2 YFSETQ.

This clone appeared a few times. The rearrangement joins TRBV6-5 to TRBJ1-1; TRBD1 agrees at 10 bases. The CDR3 runs 14 residues. V lost 6 bases and J lost 5; bases outside the gene matches: 6. Germline loops: CDR1 MNHEY, CDR2 SVGAGI. The CDR3 coding sequence is TGTGCCAGCAGCCCTGGGGACAGGGGTACTGAAGCTTTCTTT. Translated: CASSPGDRGTEAFF.

This clone was seen only a few times. J is TRBJ1-2 and V is TRBV6-5, with 7 nucleotides matching TRBD1. With 4 bases clipped from V and 8 bases from J, the junction kept 4 bases outside the gene matches. CDR3 length equals 12 residues. Germline V lookup: CDR1 MNHEY, CDR2 SVGAGI. The CDR3 spells CASSLTGEGYTF. Here the CDR3 DNA reads TGTGCCAGCAGTTTAACAGGGGAAGGCTACACCTTC.

This clone was seen a few times. This rearrangement joins TRBV27 to TRBJ1-3, with D tentatively TRBD1 (5 bases). Germline CDR1 and CDR2: MNHEY and SMNVEV (reference sequence). The length of the CDR3 is 14 residues. The V end was cut by 4 bases, the J end by 0 bases, with 7 bases between. CDR3 sequence reads: CASSWTPSGNTIYF. In DNA form, the CDR3 reads TGTGCCAGCAGTTGGACACCCTCTGGAAACACCATATATTTT.

A few counts support this clone. This chain connects TRBV5-1 to TRBJ2-1; the match to TRBD1 covers 7 bases. The V and J ends lost 4 bases and 0 bases, in that order; junction bases with no gene match: 10. The germline V gene encodes CDR1 SGHRS and CDR2 YFSETQ. There are 17 residues in the CDR3. The CDR3 region has the DNA TGCGCCAGCAGCCCTGGTCGTTGGGACAGCTCCTACAATGAGCAGTTCTTC. Amino acid sequence: CASSPGRWDSSYNEQFF.

This clone was seen only a few times. V gene TRBV11-2 combines with J gene TRBJ2-7; 7 bases match TRBD1. Per the germline V gene, CDR1 is SGHAT and CDR2 is FQNNGV. CDR3 length equals 14 residues. V gave up 3 bases and J gave up 0 bases; unmatched junction bases: 2. In DNA, the CDR3 is TGTGCCAGCAGCTTGGACAGGAGCTCCTACGAGCAGTACTTC. Protein: CASSLDRSSYEQYF.

The chain joins TRBV9 to TRBJ1-5, with D unclear. Trimming left V 4 bases short and J 2 bases short, with 19 bases between. Germline CDR1 and CDR2: SGDLS and YYNGEE. The CDR3 extends over 17 amino acids. The DNA of the CDR3 is TGTGCCAGCAGCAACCGACGACAACAGCCGGGCAATCAGCCCCAGCATTTT. Translated, it gives CASSNRRQQPGNQPQHF.

This clone has a handful of counts. The chain has TRBV7-8 and TRBJ1-5, with unresolved D. V lost 5 bases, J lost 4 bases, and 15 bases lay in between. Looked up from germline, CDR1 is SGHVS and CDR2 is FQNEAQ. The CDR3 totals 15 residues. The CDR3 loop is CASSPELQPNQPQHF. The DNA for the CDR3 is TGTGCCAGCAGCCCAGAGCTACAGCCGAATCAGCCCCAGCATTTT. Full variable domain (remainder filled in from reference TRBV7-8 and TRBJ1-5): GAGVSQSPRYKVAKRGQDVALRCDPISGHVSLFWYQQALGQGPEFLTYFQNEAQLDKSGLPSDRFFAERPEGSVSTLKIQRTQQEDSAVYLCASSPELQPNQPQHFGDGTRLSIL.

Only one count was recorded for this clone. The chain uses TRBV5-5 and TRBJ1-5; D remains ambiguous. The CDR3 totals 12 residues. Germline loops: CDR1 SGHKS, CDR2 YYEKEE (reference sequence). V lost 1 base and J 9 bases, leaving 8 bases between the germline ends. CDR3 sequence (DNA): TGTGCCAGCAGCTTGTCAGGTCCGCCCCAGCATTTT. It codes for CASSLSGPPQHF.

The rearrangement links TRBV4-3 to TRBJ2-6; 8 bases map to TRBD1. Germline trimming cut 1 base from V and 8 bases from J; bases unmatched to any gene: 7. CDR3 size: 16 residues. Germline-derived CDR1 and CDR2 are LGHNA and YSLEER. The CDR3 DNA reads TGCGCCAGCAGCCAAGGGGGCGGGGACAGGTCCAACGTCCTGACTTTC. Amino acid sequence: CASSQGGGDRSNVLTF.

This clone was seen only a few times. The chain uses TRBV7-9 and TRBJ2-1; 10 bases align to TRBD2. V shed 4 bases and J 9 bases; nucleotides not matched to a gene: 15. The CDR3 contains 17 residues. Germline CDR1 SEHNR, CDR2 FQNEAQ (reference sequence). DNA for the CDR3: TGTGCCAGCAGCTCCCGCTTAAGCGGGGGGGCTTCTGGTGAGCAGTTCTTC. Protein: CASSSRLSGGASGEQFF.

This clone was detected a few times. The chain has TRBV25-1 and TRBJ1-4; D possibly corresponds to TRBD1 (6 bases). From germline, CDR1 is MGHDK and CDR2 SYGVNS. V dropped 1 base and J dropped 8 bases, with 20 bases sitting between them. The CDR3 is made up of 17 amino acids. The CDR3, as DNA: TGTGCCAGCAGTGAATCCGGCTCGACAGGTTTTCGAGAAAAACTGTTTTTT. Its protein product is CASSESGSTGFREKLFF.

The chain joins TRBV18 to TRBJ1-1; 10 nucleotides line up with TRBD1. The CDR3 totals 12 residues. V was clipped by 5 bases and J by 12 bases; unmatched bases: 6. Germline V CDR1 and CDR2: KGHSH, LQKENI. The DNA of the CDR3 is TGTGCCAGCTCAAGCGGACAGGGGGATCCTTTCTTT. Its translation: CASSSGQGDPFF.

This chain joins TRBV5-4 and TRBJ2-2; possible D gene TRBD1, 5 bases. V was pared by 2 bases and J by 2 bases, with 7 bases between. The CDR3 extends over 14 amino acids. Germline V CDR1 and CDR2: SGHNT, YYREEE (reference sequence). The DNA for the CDR3 is TGTGCCAGCAGCTTAGGGGCTAACACCGGGGAGCTGTTTTTT. Translation gives CASSLGANTGELFF.

V is TRBV27 and J is TRBJ1-1; 10 positions match TRBD1. The CDR3 is 16 residues long. J gave up 2 bases and V 8 bases, and 11 bases lay outside the gene matches. Germline V gene lookup returns CDR1 MNHEY and CDR2 SMNVEV (reference sequence). The CDR3 DNA reads TGTGCCAGCTGGGCGGGGACAGGGGCGCCCAACACTGAAGCTTTCTTT. Amino acids: CASWAGTGAPNTEAFF.

In its sample, this clone was seen a few times. The J gene is TRBJ2-3, the V gene TRBV10-3, with a weak D call TRBD2 (7 bases). Trimming removed 3 bases at V and 4 bases at J, with 11 bases between. The CDR3 sequence is 14 residues long. Germline V CDR1 and CDR2: ENHRY, SYGVKD. The CDR3 nucleotides read TGTGCCATCAGTGAAGGGGGGGCGTCAGATACGCAGTATTTT. It translates to CAISEGGASDTQYF.

As regards this clone: This sample includes further DNA sequences coding for the same CDR3. The chain joins TRBV7-2 to TRBJ1-1, with D perhaps matching TRBD1 (5 bases). V lost 3 bases to trimming and J lost 1 base, with 9 bases between them. The CDR3 has 14 residues. Looked up from germline, CDR1 is SGHTA and CDR2 is FQGNSA. CDR3 in amino acids: CASSLVTGNTEAFF. The CDR3 DNA reads as TGTGCCAGCAGCTTGGTTACAGGGAACACTGAAGCTTTCTTT.

V usage is TRBV6-5 and J usage is TRBJ2-2; 10 nucleotides align to TRBD1. J lost 6 bases, V lost 6 bases, and 1 base had no gene match. The germline CDR1 and CDR2 sequences are MNHEY and SVGAGI. The CDR3 sequence is 13 residues long. CDR3 sequence: CASSGQGAGELFF. The CDR3 DNA sequence: TGTGCCAGCAGCGGACAGGGGGCCGGGGAGCTGTTTTTT.

This clone was seen a handful of times. A junction boundary mismatches the germline segment, possibly from a read error. The chain couples TRBV5-1 to TRBJ2-3; D possibly corresponds to TRBD2 (6 bases). The CDR3 is 14 residues long. Germline V gene lookup returns CDR1 SGHRS and CDR2 YFSETQ. The CDR3 spells CASRFGGRTDKQYF. CDR3 nucleotide sequence: TGCGCCAGCAGATTCGGGGGACGCACAGATAAGCAGTATTTT.

This rearrangement joins TRBV10-1 to TRBJ2-2; TRBD1 matches 12 bases. This CDR3 is 17 amino acids long. The germline CDR1 and CDR2 sequences are WNHNN and SYGVQD (reference sequence). V shed 6 bases, J shed 2 bases, and the junction held 7 bases outside the gene matches. The CDR3 reads CASSSPGTGGNTGELFF. The CDR3 DNA sequence: TGCGCCAGCAGCTCACCCGGGACAGGGGGCAACACCGGGGAGCTGTTTTTT.

The chain uses TRBV11-3 and TRBJ2-5, with D maybe TRBD1 (6 bases). Germline V gene data show CDR1 as SGHNT and CDR2 as YENEEA. The length of the CDR3 is 13 residues. Trimming shortened V by 4 bases and J by 11 bases, and 17 bases separated the two germline ends. The CDR3 DNA is TGTGCCAGCAGCTCCCGGGACACCCAAAAGCAGTACTTC. Its translation: CASSSRDTQKQYF.

This clone was counted a few times. V usage is TRBV5-4 and J usage is TRBJ2-1, with 9 bases that match TRBD1. This CDR3 spans 15 amino acids. Germline V gene data show CDR1 as SGHNT and CDR2 as YYREEE (reference sequence). J lost 4 bases, V lost 4 bases, and 6 bases had no gene match. Here the CDR3 reads CASSADRGAYNEQFF. The CDR3, as DNA: TGTGCCAGCAGCGCAGACAGGGGGGCTTACAATGAGCAGTTCTTC.

The J gene is TRBJ2-3, the V gene TRBV4-1, with TRBD2 identical over 8 bases. The J segment lost 4 bases and the V segment lost 1 base, leaving 13 bases of the junction unmatched. The CDR3 contains 18 residues. In germline, CDR1 is MGHRA, CDR2 YSYEKL. CDR3 sequence (DNA): TGCGCCAGCAGCCAAGTTCTCTCCGGGGGGGCCTCCGCAGATACGCAGTATTTT. Protein: CASSQVLSGGASADTQYF.

The rearrangement uses TRBV9 and TRBJ1-1; D is undetermined. Germline CDR1 is SGDLS and CDR2 is YYNGEE. The germline V and J ends were trimmed by 4 bases and 3 bases, with 10 bases remaining between them. This CDR3 comprises 13 residues. In DNA, the CDR3 is TGTGCCAGCAGCCAGGAACAGCACACTGAAGCTTTCTTT. Translated: CASSQEQHTEAFF.

This chain uses TRBV5-1 with TRBJ1-5; D is possibly TRBD1 (5 bases). Trimming left V 0 bases short and J 0 bases short, with 7 bases between. The V gene's germline CDR1 is SGHRS and CDR2 YFSETQ. The CDR3 loop spans 15 amino acids. CDR3 amino acids: CASSLGGDSNQPQHF. As DNA, the CDR3 is TGCGCCAGCAGCTTGGGGGGGGATAGCAATCAGCCCCAGCATTTT.

The genes are TRBV10-2 and TRBJ2-7, with TRBD1 matching over 9 bases. Germline CDR1 is WSHSY and CDR2 is SAAADI. V shed 3 bases and J 8 bases; nucleotides not matched to a gene: 5. The CDR3 sequence is 13 residues long. The chain's CDR3 is CASSEGTGSKQYF. CDR3 nucleotide sequence: TGCGCCAGCAGTGAAGGGACAGGGAGCAAGCAGTACTTC.